These T cell receptor beta chains were read from a single sample in a study of blood T cell repertoires in COVID-19. Sequencing used immunoSEQ multiplex PCR; TCRdb keeps in-frame clones, though not all of them. The table has 130,000 or so clones, less than 90% seen once; the top ten hold 15% to 20%. Sequenced input: PBMCs or T cells enriched from blood (not recorded which). The receptor source for this set is a man aged 25-40 years who had recovered from COVID-19. CDR3s include the opening cysteine and the closing phenylalanine or tryptophan. D genes are given only for firm matches. Some rows have no size entry. The others give once, few or many, or a class for an expanded clone.

>TRBV5-1|NA|TRBJ2-3|TRBD2
TGCGCCAGCAGCTTGGCGCCTAGCGGGGGGGCCGGCACAGATACGCAGTATTTT
CASSLAPSGGAGTDTQYF
>TRBV6-6|NA|TRBJ1-6|NA
TGTGCCAGCAGTTACGGACAGAAAAATTCACCCCTCCACTTT
CASSYGQKNSPLHF
>TRBV5-1|many|TRBJ2-4|TRBD1
TGCGCCAGCAGCATGGGACAGGGGGCGAACATTCAGTACTTC
CASSMGQGANIQYF
>TRBV6-5|once|TRBJ2-3|TRBD2
TGTGCCAGCAGTTGGGAAGCAGCGGGAGCTTCAGATACGCAGTATTTT
CASSWEAAGASDTQYF
>TRBV6-5|NA|TRBJ2-7|NA
TGTGCCAGCAGTTACTCTAAGGGGTACGAGCAGTACTTC
CASSYSKGYEQYF
>TRBV6-1|once|TRBJ2-1|TRBD2
TGTGCCAGCAGTGGATTCCGACTAGCGGGAGGAGGAGAGCAGTTCTTC
CASSGFRLAGGGEQFF
>TRBV9|once|TRBJ2-3|NA
TGTGCCAGCAGCGTAGCGGGACTCAACACAGATACGCAGTATTTT
CASSVAGLNTDTQYF
>TRBV19|NA|TRBJ1-5|TRBD1
TGTGCCAGTAGTATCAGGGGGGGCAATCAGCCCCAGCATTTT
CASSIRGGNQPQHF
>TRBV29-1|NA|TRBJ1-1|TRBD1
TGCAGCGTTAGGGTCTTTACAGGGGCTGAAGCTTTCTTT
CSVRVFTGAEAFF
>TRBV27|NA|TRBJ1-1|TRBD1
TGTGCCAGCAGGTCCGGACAGGGGGCGAAAGAAGCTTTCTTT
CASRSGQGAKEAFF
>TRBV3-1/TRBV3-2|once|TRBJ1-1|NA
TGTGCCAGCAGCCACCAATGGAACACTGAAGCTTTCTTT
CASSHQWNTEAFF
>TRBV24-1|NA|TRBJ1-1|NA
TGTGCCACCAGAGGGGATGGCACTGAAGCTTTCTTT
CATRGDGTEAFF
>TRBV7-9|NA|TRBJ2-1|NA
TGTGCCAGCAGCGAACACCGTAGACAGCATCTCTATGAGCAGTTCTTC
CASSEHRRQHLYEQFF
>TRBV2|NA|TRBJ1-5|NA
TGTGCCAGCATCCGGGGGGTTGGTCAGCCCCAGCATTTT
CASIRGVGQPQHF
>TRBV10-1|NA|TRBJ2-7|TRBD1
TGCGCCAGCAGTGAGGACAGGGTGATCGGCGAGCAGTACTTC
CASSEDRVIGEQYF
>TRBV3-1/TRBV3-2|NA|TRBJ2-3|TRBD2
TGTGCCAGCAAGAATCCGGGACTAGCGACCTTCGGCACAGATACGCAGTATTTT
CASKNPGLATFGTDTQYF
>TRBV19|NA|TRBJ2-4|TRBD2
TGTGCCAGTAGTAGAAGCGGGAGGACTGTGAACATTCAGTACTTC
CASSRSGRTVNIQYF
>TRBV5-6|once|TRBJ2-7|NA
TGTGCCAGCAGTCCCTCCGGGGGTGTTGGCGAGCAGTACTTC
CASSPSGGVGEQYF
>TRBV5-5|few|TRBJ2-5|NA
TGTGCCAGCAGAGTGAACTCCAGGAATCAAGAGACCCAGTACTTC
CASRVNSRNQETQYF
>TRBV7-8|few|TRBJ2-1|NA
TGTGCCAGCAGCTCCCATGTCGGACGCAGGCGGGGCTCCTACAATGAGCAGTTCTTC
CASSSHVGRRRGSYNEQFF
>TRBV12-5|NA|TRBJ1-6|TRBD1
TGTGCTAGTGGAACGGGACAGGGGGCGAATTCACCCCTCCACTTT
CASGTGQGANSPLHF
>TRBV5-1|few|TRBJ2-1|TRBD2
TGCGCCAGCAGCTTGGGAGGGACTAGCGGAGACAATGAGCAGTTCTTC
CASSLGGTSGDNEQFF
>TRBV29-1|few|TRBJ1-2|NA
TGCAGCACCCGGGGGGGCACAAACTATGGCTACACCTTC
CSTRGGTNYGYTF
>TRBV10-3|NA|TRBJ1-2|NA
TGTGCCATCAGTGAAGCGGCCCTTGGTGACTATGGCTACACCTTC
CAISEAALGDYGYTF
>TRBV3-1/TRBV3-2|NA|TRBJ2-6|TRBD1
TGTGCCAGCAGCAAACGGGACAGTGGCTTCTCTGGGGCCAACGTCCTGACTTTC
CASSKRDSGFSGANVLTF
>TRBV5-1|NA|TRBJ2-7|NA
TGCGCCAGCAGCTCCCGGAGGGACCAGCGAGAGTACGAGCAGTACTTC
CASSSRRDQREYEQYF
>TRBV6-5|NA|TRBJ2-6|NA
TGTGCCAGCAGTTACGCAACAGTTTTCCCTGTCAACGTCCTGACTTTC
CASSYATVFPVNVLTF